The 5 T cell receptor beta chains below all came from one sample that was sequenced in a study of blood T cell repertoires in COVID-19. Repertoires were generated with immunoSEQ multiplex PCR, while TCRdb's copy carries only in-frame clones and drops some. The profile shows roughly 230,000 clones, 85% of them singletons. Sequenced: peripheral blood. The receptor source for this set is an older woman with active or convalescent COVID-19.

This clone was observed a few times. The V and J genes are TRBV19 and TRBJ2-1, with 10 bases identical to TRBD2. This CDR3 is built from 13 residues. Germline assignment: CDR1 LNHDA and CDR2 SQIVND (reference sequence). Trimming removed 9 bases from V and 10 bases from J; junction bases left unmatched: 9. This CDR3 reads CASASGGGLEQFF. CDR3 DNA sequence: TGTGCCAGCGCTAGCGGGGGTGGCTTAGAGCAGTTCTTC.

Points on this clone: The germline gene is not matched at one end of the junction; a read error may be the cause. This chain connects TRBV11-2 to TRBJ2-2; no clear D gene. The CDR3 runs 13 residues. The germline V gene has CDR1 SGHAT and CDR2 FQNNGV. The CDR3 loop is CATSATNTGELFF. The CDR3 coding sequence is TGTGCCACCAGCGCTACGAACACCGGGGAGCTGTTTTTT.

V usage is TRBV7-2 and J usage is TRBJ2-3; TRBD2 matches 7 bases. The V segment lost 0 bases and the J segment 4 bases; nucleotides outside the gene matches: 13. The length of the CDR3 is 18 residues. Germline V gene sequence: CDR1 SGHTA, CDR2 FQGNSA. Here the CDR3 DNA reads TGTGCCAGCAGCTTAGCGATAGGGAGGGGCCATCTAGCAGATACGCAGTATTTT. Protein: CASSLAIGRGHLADTQYF.

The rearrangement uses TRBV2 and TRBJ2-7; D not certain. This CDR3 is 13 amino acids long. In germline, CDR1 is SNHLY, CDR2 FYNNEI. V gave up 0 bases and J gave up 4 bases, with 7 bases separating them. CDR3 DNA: TGTGCCAGCAGTGAAGCCAGAGGATACGAGCAGTACTTC. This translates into CASSEARGYEQYF.

As DNA, the CDR3 is TGTGCCAGCAGTTACCAAGGGGTAGGGCCCCGCACTGAAGCTTTCTTT. Its protein is CASSYQGVGPRTEAFF. V gene TRBV6-5 combines with J gene TRBJ1-1, with D possibly TRBD1 on 5 matching bases. This CDR3 spans 16 amino acids. V was shortened by 2 bases and J by 4 bases, with 17 bases between the two germline ends. The germline V gene has CDR1 MNHEY and CDR2 SVGAGI.